This TCR beta chain was captured by sequencing in a study of T cell responses to AZD1222 COVID-19 vaccine. Study outcomes and limitations: The span of vaccine-associated CD4 TCRs extended across spike, with dominance at 160-218 and 743-854. It was only after the peak T cell response that any repertoires were sampled. Within unmutated variant regions lay the reported targets of nearly half of spike-specific TCRs.

TCRdb keeps only in-frame clones here, not all; method: immunoSEQ multiplex PCR. The top ten clones hold 31% of a sample with tens of thousands of clones, around 87% of them seen once. On this clone: Its target is not known.

The CDR3 sequence is 17 residues long. The sample in question was peripheral blood, obtained on day 0 of AZD1222 vaccination. This receptor was taken from an adult in good health. The chain has TRBV21-1 and TRBJ2-3; the D segment call TRBD2 is taken from the table without a DNA check. TRBV21-1 is a listed pseudogene. The CDR3 sequence: CATFNKGLAGITDTQYF. The CDR3 DNA reads as TGTGCCACCTTTAACAAGGGACTAGCGGGAATCACAGATACGCAGTATTTT.